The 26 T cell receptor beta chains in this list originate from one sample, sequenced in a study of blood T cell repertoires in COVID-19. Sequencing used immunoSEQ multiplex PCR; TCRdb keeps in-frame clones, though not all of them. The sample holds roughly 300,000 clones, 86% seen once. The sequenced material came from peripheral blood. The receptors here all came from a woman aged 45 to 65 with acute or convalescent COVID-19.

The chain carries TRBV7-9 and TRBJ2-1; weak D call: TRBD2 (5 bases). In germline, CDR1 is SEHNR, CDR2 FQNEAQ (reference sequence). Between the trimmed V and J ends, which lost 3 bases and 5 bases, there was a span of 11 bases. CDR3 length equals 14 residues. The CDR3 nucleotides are TGTGCCAGCAGCTTTGCGGGTCCTCACAATGAGCAGTTCTTC. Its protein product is CASSFAGPHNEQFF.

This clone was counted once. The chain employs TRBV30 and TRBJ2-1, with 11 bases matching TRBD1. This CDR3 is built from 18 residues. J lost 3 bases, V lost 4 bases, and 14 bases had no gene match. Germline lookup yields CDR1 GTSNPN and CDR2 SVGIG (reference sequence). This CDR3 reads CAWMSWTGGSLRYNEQFF. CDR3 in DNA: TGTGCCTGGATGTCTTGGACAGGGGGCTCGCTACGCTACAATGAGCAGTTCTTC.

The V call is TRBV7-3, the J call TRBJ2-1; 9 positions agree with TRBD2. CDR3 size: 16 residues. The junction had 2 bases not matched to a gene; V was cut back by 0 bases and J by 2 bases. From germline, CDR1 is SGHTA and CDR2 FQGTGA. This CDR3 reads CASSLTSGRTYNEQFF. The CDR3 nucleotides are TGTGCCAGCAGCTTAACTAGCGGGAGAACCTACAATGAGCAGTTCTTC.

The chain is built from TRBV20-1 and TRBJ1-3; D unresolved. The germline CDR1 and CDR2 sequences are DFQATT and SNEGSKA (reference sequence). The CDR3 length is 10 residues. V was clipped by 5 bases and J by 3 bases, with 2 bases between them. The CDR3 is CSAYGNTIYF. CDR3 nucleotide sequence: TGCAGTGCTTATGGAAACACCATATATTTT.

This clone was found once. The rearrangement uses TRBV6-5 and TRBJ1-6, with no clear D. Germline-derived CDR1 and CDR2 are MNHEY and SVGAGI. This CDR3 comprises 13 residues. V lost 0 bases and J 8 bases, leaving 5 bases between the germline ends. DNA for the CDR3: TGTGCCAGCAGTTACTCGAGCGATTCACCCCTCCACTTT. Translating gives CASSYSSDSPLHF.

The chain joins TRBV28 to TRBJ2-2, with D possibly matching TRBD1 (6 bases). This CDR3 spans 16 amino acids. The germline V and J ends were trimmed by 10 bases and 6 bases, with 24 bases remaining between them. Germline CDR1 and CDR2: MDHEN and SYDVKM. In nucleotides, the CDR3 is TGTGCCACTCAATCCGGGACGACACAGGGATCCGGGGAGCTGTTTTTT. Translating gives CATQSGTTQGSGELFF.

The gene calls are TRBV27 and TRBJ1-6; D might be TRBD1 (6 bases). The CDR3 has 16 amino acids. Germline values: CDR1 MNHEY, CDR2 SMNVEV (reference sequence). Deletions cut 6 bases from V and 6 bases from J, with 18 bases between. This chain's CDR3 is CASRARKGESNSPLHF. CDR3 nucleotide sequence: TGTGCCAGCAGGGCGCGGAAGGGGGAATCTAATTCACCCCTCCACTTT.

The CDR3 loop reads CASSSDRASSPLHF. The CDR3 coding sequence is TGTGCCAGCAGCTCGGACAGGGCTTCGTCACCCCTCCACTTT. The gene calls are TRBV7-6 and TRBJ1-6; TRBD1 matches 8 bases. CDR1 and CDR2 (germline): SGHVS, FNYEAQ. J was trimmed by 10 bases and V by 4 bases; bases with no gene match: 6. The CDR3 runs to 14 residues. Variable domain in full (rest from reference TRBV7-6 and TRBJ1-6): GAGVSQSPRYKVTKRGQDVALRCDPISGHVSLYWYRQALGQGPEFLTYFNYEAQQDKSGLPNDRFSAERPEGSISTLTIQRTEQRDSAMYRCASSSDRASSPLHFGNGTRLTVT.

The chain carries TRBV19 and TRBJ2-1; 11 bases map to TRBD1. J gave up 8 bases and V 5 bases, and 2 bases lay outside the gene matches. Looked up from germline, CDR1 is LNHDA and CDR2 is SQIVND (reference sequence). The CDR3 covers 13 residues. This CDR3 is CASSEGQGDEQFF. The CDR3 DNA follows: TGTGCCAGTAGTGAGGGACAGGGGGATGAGCAGTTCTTC.

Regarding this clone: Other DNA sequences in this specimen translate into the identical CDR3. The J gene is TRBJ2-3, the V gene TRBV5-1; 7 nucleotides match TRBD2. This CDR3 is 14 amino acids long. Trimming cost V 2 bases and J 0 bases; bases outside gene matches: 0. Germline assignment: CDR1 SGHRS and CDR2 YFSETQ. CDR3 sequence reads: CASSFSGSTDTQYF. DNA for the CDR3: TGCGCCAGCAGCTTTAGCGGGAGCACAGATACGCAGTATTTT.

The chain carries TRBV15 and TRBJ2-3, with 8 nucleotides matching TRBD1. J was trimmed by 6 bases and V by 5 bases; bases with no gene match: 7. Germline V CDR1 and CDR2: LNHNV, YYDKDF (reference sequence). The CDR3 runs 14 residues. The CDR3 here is CATSGRTGRDTQYF. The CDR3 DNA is TGTGCCACCAGCGGCAGGACAGGGAGGGATACGCAGTATTTT.

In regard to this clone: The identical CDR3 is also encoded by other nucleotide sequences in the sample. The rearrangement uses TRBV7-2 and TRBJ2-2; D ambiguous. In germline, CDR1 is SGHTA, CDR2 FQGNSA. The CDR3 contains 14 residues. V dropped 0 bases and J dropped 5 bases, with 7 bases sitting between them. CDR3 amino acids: CASSLARGTGELFF. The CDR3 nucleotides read TGTGCCAGCAGCTTAGCTAGAGGTACCGGGGAGCTGTTTTTT.

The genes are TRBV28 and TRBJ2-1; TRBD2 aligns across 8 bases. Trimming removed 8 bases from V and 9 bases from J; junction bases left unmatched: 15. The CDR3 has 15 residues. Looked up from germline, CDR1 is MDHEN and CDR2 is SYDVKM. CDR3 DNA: TGTGCCAGCGCCGCACCGGGACTAGTGTCTGGTGAGCAGTTCTTC. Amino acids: CASAAPGLVSGEQFF.

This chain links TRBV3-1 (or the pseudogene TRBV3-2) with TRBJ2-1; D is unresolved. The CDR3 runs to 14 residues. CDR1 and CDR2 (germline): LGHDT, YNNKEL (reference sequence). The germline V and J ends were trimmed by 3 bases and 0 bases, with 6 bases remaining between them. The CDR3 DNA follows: TGTGCCAGCAGCCATAGAAGCTCCTACAATGAGCAGTTCTTC. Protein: CASSHRSSYNEQFF.

The CDR3 nucleotides read TGCAGTGCTAGAGACAGGGACTTCCAGTACTTC. It translates to CSARDRDFQYF. The chain carries TRBV20-1 and TRBJ2-5; tentatively, D is TRBD2 (6 bases). This CDR3 comprises 11 residues. V shed 0 bases and J shed 10 bases, with 9 bases lying between them. The germline CDR1 and CDR2 sequences are DFQATT and SNEGSKA (reference sequence).

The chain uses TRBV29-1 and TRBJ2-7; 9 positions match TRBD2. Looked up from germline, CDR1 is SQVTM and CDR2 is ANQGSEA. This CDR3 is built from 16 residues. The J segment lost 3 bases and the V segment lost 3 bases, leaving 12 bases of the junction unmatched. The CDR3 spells CSVEGPLSGSSYEQYF. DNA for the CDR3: TGCAGCGTTGAGGGTCCCCTTAGCGGGAGTAGCTACGAGCAGTACTTC.

The CDR3 DNA is TGTGCCAGCAGCGAAGCGGGACGGACAAAAAACATTCAGTACTTC. Its translation: CASSEAGRTKNIQYF. The V call is TRBV5-6, the J call TRBJ2-4; TRBD2 aligns across 7 bases. The length of the CDR3 is 15 residues. Germline-derived CDR1 and CDR2 are SGHDT and YYEEEE. V lost 4 bases and J lost 4; bases outside the gene matches: 8.

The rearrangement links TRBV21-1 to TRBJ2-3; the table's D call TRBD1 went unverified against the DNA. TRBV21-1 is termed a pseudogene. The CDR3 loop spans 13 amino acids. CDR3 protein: CASADSYTDTQYF. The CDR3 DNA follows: TGTGCCAGCGCGGACAGCTACACAGATACGCAGTATTTT.

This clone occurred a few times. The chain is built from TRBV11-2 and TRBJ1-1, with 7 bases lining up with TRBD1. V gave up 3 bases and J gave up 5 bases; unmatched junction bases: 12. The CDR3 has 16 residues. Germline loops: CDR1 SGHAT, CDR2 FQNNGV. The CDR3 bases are TGTGCCAGCAGCTTCCCCACCCCGACAGGGAAAACTGAAGCTTTCTTT. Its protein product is CASSFPTPTGKTEAFF.

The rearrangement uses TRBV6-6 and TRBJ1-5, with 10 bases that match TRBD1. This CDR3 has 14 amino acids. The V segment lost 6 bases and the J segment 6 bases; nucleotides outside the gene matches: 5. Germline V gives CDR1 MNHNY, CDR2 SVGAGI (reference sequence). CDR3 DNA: TGTGCCAGCAGGACAGGGGGCGCCGGTCAGCCCCAGCATTTT. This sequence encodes CASRTGGAGQPQHF.

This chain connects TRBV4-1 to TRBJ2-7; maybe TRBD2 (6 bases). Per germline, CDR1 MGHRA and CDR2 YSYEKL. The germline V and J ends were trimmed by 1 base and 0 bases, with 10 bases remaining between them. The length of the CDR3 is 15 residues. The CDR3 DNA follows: TGCGCCAGCAGCCAAGGCCGGGGGAGCTCCTACGAGCAGTACTTC. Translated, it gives CASSQGRGSSYEQYF.

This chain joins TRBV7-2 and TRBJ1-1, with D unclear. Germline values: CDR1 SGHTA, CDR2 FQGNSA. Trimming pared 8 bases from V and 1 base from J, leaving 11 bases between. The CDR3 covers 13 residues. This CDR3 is CASLTEGNTEAFF. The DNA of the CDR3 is TGTGCCAGCCTCACGGAGGGGAACACTGAAGCTTTCTTT. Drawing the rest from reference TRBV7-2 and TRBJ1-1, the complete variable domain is GAGVSQSPSNKVTEKGKDVELRCDPISGHTALYWYRQSLGQGLEFLIYFQGNSAPDKSGLPSDRFSAERTGGSVSTLTIQRTQQEDSAVYLCASLTEGNTEAFFGQGTRLTVV.

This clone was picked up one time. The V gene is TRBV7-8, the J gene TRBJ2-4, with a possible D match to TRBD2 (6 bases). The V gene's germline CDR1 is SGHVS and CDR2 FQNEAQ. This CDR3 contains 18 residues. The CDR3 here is CGPAPGVAGRLAKNIQYF. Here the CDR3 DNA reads TGTGGACCAGCCCCCGGCGTGGCGGGAAGGCTAGCCAAAAACATTCAGTACTTC.

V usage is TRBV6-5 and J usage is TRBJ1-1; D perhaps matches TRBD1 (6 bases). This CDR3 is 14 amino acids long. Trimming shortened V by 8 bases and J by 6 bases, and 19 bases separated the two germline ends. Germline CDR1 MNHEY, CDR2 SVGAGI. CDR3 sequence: CASRDPGERAEAFF. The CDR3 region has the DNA TGTGCCAGCCGAGACCCAGGGGAAAGAGCTGAAGCTTTCTTT.

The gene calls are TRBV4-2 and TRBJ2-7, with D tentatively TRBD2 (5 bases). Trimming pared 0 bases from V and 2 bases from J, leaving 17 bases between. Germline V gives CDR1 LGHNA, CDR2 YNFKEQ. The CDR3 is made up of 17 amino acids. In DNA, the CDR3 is TGTGCCAGCAGCCAAGATCGGGCTAGCCTCACTACCTACGAGCAGTACTTC. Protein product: CASSQDRASLTTYEQYF.

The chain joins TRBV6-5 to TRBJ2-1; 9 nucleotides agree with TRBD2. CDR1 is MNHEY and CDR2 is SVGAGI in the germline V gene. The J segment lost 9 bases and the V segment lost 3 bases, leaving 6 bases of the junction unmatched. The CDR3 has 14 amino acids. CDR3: CASSYPAGGSEQFF. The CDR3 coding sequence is TGTGCCAGCAGTTATCCAGCGGGAGGTAGTGAGCAGTTCTTC.